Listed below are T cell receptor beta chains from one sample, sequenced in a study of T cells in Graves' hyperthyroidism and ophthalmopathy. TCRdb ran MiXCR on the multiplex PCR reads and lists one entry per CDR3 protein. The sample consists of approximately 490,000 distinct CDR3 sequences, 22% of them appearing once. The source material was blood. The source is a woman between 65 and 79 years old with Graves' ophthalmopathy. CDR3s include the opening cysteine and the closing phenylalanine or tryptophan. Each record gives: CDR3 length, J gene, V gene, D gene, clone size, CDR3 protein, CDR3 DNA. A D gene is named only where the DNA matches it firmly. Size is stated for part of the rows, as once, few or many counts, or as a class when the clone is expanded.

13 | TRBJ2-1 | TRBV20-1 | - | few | CSAPPNTYNEQFF | TGCAGTGCTCCACCCAATACCTACAATGAGCAGTTCTTC
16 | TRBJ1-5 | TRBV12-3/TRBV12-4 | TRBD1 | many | CASSSGTAYSNQPQHF | TGTGCCAGCAGTTCTGGGACAGCATATAGCAATCAGCCCCAGCATTTT
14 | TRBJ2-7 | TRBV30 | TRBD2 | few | CAWSSTAGSHEQYF | TGTGCCTGGAGTTCCACAGCGGGATCCCACGAGCAGTACTTC
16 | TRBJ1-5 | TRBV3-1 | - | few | CASSQFPGGSNQPQHF | TGTGCCAGCAGCCAATTCCCGGGAGGGAGCAATCAGCCCCAGCATTTT
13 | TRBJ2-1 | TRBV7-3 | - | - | CASSASGTSKQFF | TGTGCCAGCAGCGCCTCCGGGACCTCAAAGCAGTTCTTC
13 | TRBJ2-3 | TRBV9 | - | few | CASSGDHEDTQYF | TGTGCCAGCAGCGGAGACCACGAAGATACGCAGTATTTT
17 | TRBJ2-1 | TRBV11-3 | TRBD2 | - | CASSLPRGLAVYNEQFF | TGTGCCAGCAGCTTACCCAGGGGACTAGCGGTTTACAATGAGCAGTTCTTC
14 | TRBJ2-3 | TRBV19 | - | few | CASSIGRATDTQYF | TGTGCCAGTAGTATTGGGCGGGCTACAGATACGCAGTATTTT
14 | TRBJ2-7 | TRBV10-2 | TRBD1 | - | CASRNRGQLGEQYF | TGCGCCAGCCGAAACAGGGGGCAATTGGGGGAGCAGTACTTC
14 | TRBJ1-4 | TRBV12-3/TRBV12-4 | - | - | CVSTQGAVDEKLFF | TGTGTCAGCACCCAAGGGGCAGTGGATGAAAAACTGTTTTTT
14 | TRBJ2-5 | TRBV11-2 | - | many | CASSTNSGASTQYF | TGTGCCAGCAGCACAAACTCAGGGGCCTCTACCCAGTACTTC
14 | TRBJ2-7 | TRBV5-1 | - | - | CASSLAAGRLEQYF | TGCGCCAGCAGCTTGGCAGCAGGGAGGCTCGAGCAGTACTTC
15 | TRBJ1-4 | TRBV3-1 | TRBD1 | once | CASSQKGGLGEKLFF | TGTGCCAGCAGCCAAAAAGGGGGCCTAGGGGAAAAACTGTTTTTT
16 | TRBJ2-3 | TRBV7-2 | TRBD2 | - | CASSLALAASTDTQYF | TGTGCCAGCAGCTTAGCGCTAGCGGCTAGCACAGATACGCAGTATTTT
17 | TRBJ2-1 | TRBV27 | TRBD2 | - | CASSSSLAGGPINEQFF | TGTGCCAGCAGTTCCTCCCTAGCGGGAGGGCCTATCAATGAGCAGTTCTTC